This TCR beta chain was found in a study of T cells in Graves' hyperthyroidism and ophthalmopathy. There are many counts of this clonotype. The CDR3 consists of 10 residues. Trimming removed 8 bases from V and 2 bases from J, with 3 bases in between. Template material for amplifying TCR beta CDR3 regions consisted of RNA transcripts. A set of HTBI primers served as the primers for a first-round RT-PCR of the TCR CDR3. Using its own MiXCR run on the multiplex PCR reads, TCRdb lists one record per CDR3 protein. Counted here are about 350,000 distinct CDR3 sequences, about a sixth occurring once; the ten biggest clones make up around a sixth.

What was sequenced was blood. This TCR was sampled from a woman in her 40s with Graves' ophthalmopathy. This chain uses TRBV12-3 or TRBV12-4 with TRBJ1-2; D unclear. CDR3 nucleotide sequence: TGTGCCAGCGGAAACTATGGCTACACCTTC. It yields the protein CASGNYGYTF.